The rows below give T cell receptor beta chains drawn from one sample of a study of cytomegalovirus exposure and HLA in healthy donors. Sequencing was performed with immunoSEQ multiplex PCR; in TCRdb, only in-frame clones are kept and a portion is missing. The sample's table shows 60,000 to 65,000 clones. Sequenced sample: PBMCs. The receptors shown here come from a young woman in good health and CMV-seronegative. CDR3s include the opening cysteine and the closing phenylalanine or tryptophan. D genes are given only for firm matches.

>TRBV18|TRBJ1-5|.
TGTGCCAGCTCACCTTCAAGGGGGGGGAGCAATCAGCCCCAGCATTTT
CASSPSRGGSNQPQHF
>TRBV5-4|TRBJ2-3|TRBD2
TGTGCCAGCAGCTTGCCCGGGGACTACACAGATACGCAGTATTTT
CASSLPGDYTDTQYF
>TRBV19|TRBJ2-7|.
TGTGCCAGTAGTTCCCGGGACGAGCAGTACTTC
CASSSRDEQYF
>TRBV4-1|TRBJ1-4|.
TGCGCCAGCAGCCGGACACTGGTGACTAATGAAAAACTGTTTTTT
CASSRTLVTNEKLFF
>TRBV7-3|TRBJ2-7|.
TGTGCCAGCAGCTTAAATAGCCCCTACGAGCAGTACTTC
CASSLNSPYEQYF
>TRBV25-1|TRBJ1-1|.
TGTGCCAGCAGCGGGAAGGGGGAAACAGAGAACACTGAAGCTTTCTTT
CASSGKGETENTEAFF
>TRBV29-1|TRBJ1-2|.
TGCAGCGTGGGTGAGGAAACGGCCGGCTACACCTTC
CSVGEETAGYTF
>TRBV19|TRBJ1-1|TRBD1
TGTGCCAGTAGTTACTGGGGCAGGGGGCGCGGAACTGAAGCTTTCTTT
CASSYWGRGRGTEAFF
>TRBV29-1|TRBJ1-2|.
TGCAGCGTTGAAACCGGGGGGAGCTTATCTAACTATGGCTACACCTTC
CSVETGGSLSNYGYTF
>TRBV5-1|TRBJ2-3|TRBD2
TGCGCCAGCAGCTTGACGCGGGGGGGCCAAGATACGCAGTATTTT
CASSLTRGGQDTQYF
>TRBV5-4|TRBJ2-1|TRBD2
TGTGCCAGCAGCCCGGGAGGGCTAGCGTTCTACAATGAGCAGTTCTTC
CASSPGGLAFYNEQFF
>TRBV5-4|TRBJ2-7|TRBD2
TGTGCCAGCAGCCCTGGACTAGCGGGAATATCGTCCTACGAGCAGTACTTC
CASSPGLAGISSYEQYF
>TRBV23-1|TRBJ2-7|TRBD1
TGCGCCGGCCCGACTGCCACAGGGGGATGCTACGAGCAGTACTTC
CAGPTATGGCYEQYF
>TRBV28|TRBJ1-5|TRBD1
TGTGCCAGCAGTTTATTTGCACAGGGGCGGCATAGCAATCAGCCCCAGCATTTT
CASSLFAQGRHSNQPQHF
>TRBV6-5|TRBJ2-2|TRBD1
TGTGCCAGCAGGGAGACAGGGTCGACGACCGGGGAGCTGTTTTTT
CASRETGSTTGELFF
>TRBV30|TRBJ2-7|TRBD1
TGTGCCTGGAGGAGAGGACAGGGCGCCTACGAGCAGTACTTC
CAWRRGQGAYEQYF
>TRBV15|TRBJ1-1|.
TGTGCCACCAAGCACCCCGCGGATCCAGGGAAAGCTTTCTTT
CATKHPADPGKAFF
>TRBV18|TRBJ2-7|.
TGTGCCAGCTCTCTCGAAAGGGGGTCCTACGAGCAGTACTTC
CASSLERGSYEQYF
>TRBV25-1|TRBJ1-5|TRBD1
TGTGCCAGCAGTGGCTCGACAGGGGATCTCAATCAGCCCCAGCATTTT
CASSGSTGDLNQPQHF
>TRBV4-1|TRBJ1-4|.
TGCGCCAGCAGCTTCCTGGACAGTAACAATGAAAAACTGTTTTTT
CASSFLDSNNEKLFF
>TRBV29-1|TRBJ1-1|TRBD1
TGCAGCGGCCGCGGACAGGGTCTGGCTGAAGCTTTCTTT
CSGRGQGLAEAFF
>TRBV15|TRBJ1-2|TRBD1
TGTGCCACCAGCATAGATACAGGACAGGGCTATGGCTACACCTTC
CATSIDTGQGYGYTF
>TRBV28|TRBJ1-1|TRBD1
TGTGCCAGCAGTTTACAGGGGGTGAACACTGAAGCTTTCTTT
CASSLQGVNTEAFF
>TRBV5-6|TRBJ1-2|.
TGTGCCAGCAGGTGGGGGGTGATGGGCTATGGCTACACCTTC
CASRWGVMGYGYTF
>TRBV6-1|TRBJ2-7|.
TGTGCCAGCCGAAAGGACAGGGCCGGGGGGTACGAGCAGTACTTC
CASRKDRAGGYEQYF
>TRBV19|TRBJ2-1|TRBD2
TGTGCGCGAGGGGGACACCTAGGACTAGCGGCCTCCTACAATGAGCAGTTCTTC
CARGGHLGLAASYNEQFF
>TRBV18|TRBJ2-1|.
TGTGCCAGCTCAGCCCCCCAGGGGAGAGGGCAGTTCTTC
CASSAPQGRGQFF
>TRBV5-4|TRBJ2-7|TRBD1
TGTGCCAGCAGTCCCGGGACAGGGGTGGGCTACGAGCAGTACTTC
CASSPGTGVGYEQYF
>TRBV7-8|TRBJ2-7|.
TGTGCCAGCAGCCTACGGGCGGGCCGATCCTACGAGCAGTACTTC
CASSLRAGRSYEQYF
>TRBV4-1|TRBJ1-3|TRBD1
TGCGCCAGCAGCCGGTACAGGGGGCGTTCGGGGAACACCATATATTTT
CASSRYRGRSGNTIYF
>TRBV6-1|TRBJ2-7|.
TGTGCCAGCAGTCCCTATCTAGCGCCCTACGAGCAGTACTTC
CASSPYLAPYEQYF
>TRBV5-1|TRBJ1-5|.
TGCGCCAGCAGCTTGGCGGAGAATCAGCCCCAGCATTTT
CASSLAENQPQHF
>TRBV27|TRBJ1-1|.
TGTGCCAGCAGTCCGGGGGGCGCGAGCACTGAAGCTTTCTTT
CASSPGGASTEAFF
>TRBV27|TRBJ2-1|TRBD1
TGTGCCAGCAGTTCCCGACAGGGGTACAATGAGCAGTTCTTC
CASSSRQGYNEQFF
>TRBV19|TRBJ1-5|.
TGTGCCAGTAGTATAAGTGGGGGGGCTGGTCAGCCCCAGCATTTT
CASSISGGAGQPQHF
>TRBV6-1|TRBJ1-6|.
TGTGCCAGCCGAAGGGGGGGAGATAATTCACCCCTCCACTTT
CASRRGGDNSPLHF
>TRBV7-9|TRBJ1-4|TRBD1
TGTGCCAGCAGCTTAGGGGACAGGGGCTCGAATGAAAAACTGTTTTTT
CASSLGDRGSNEKLFF
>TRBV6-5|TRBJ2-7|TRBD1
TGTGCCAGCAGTTACTCCGGGACAGGGGACGACGAGCAGTACTTC
CASSYSGTGDDEQYF
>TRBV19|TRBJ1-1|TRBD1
TGTGCCAGTAGCAGACAGGGGAAGATGAACACTGAAGCTTTCTTT
CASSRQGKMNTEAFF
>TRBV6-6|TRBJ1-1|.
TGTGCCAGCACCGAGACGGGGGGTGGGACTGAAGATTTCTTT
CASTETGGGTEDFF
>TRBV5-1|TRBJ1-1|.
TGCGCCAGCAGCCCAAGTGAGGGGGGAGGGACGACTGAAGCTTTCTTT
CASSPSEGGGTTEAFF
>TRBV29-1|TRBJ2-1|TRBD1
TGCAGCGTTGAAGAGGGACAGGATCTTTTCGCCTACAATGAGCAGTTCTTC
CSVEEGQDLFAYNEQFF
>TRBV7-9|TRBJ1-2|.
TGTGCCAGCAGCTTGGAAGGAGTTAACTATGGCTACACCTTC
CASSLEGVNYGYTF
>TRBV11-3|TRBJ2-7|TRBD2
TGTGCCAGCAGGGCTAGCGGGAAACACCCCTACGAGCAGTACTTC
CASRASGKHPYEQYF
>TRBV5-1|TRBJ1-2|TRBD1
TGCGCCAGCAGTGATACAGGGGGCGCCTCCTATGGCTACACCTTC
CASSDTGGASYGYTF
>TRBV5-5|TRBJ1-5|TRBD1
TGTGCCAGCAGCCACGGACAGGGCGGCGGTCAGCCCCAGCATTTT
CASSHGQGGGQPQHF
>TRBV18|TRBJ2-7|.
TGTGCCAGCTCACCAGAACAGGGATCCTACGAGCAGTACTTC
CASSPEQGSYEQYF
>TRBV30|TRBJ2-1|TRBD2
TGTGCCTGGAGTCCCCAGCGGGAGTTTACGAATGAGCAGTTCTTC
CAWSPQREFTNEQFF
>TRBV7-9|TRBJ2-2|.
TGTGCCAGCAGCTTACGGAGAAACACCGGGGAGCTGTTTTTT
CASSLRRNTGELFF
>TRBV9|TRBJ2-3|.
TGTGCCAGCAGCGTAGGAGGCAGGGGCTCCACAGATACGCAGTATTTT
CASSVGGRGSTDTQYF
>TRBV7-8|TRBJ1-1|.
TGTGCCAGCAGCTTACAGGCCAGAAGCACTGAAGCTTTCTTT
CASSLQARSTEAFF
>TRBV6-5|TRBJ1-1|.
TGTGCCAGCAGTTACTCGTCAACGGGCACTGAAGCTTTCTTT
CASSYSSTGTEAFF
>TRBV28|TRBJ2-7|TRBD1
TGTGCCAGCCTTGGACAGGGAGGATCCTACGAGCAGTACTTC
CASLGQGGSYEQYF
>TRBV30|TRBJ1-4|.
TGTGCCTGGAGTGAAGGGGTATCAACTAATGAAAAACTGTTTTTT
CAWSEGVSTNEKLFF
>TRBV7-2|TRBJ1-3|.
TGTGCCAGCAGCTTAGTCGTCACAGGCGGAAACACCATATATTTT
CASSLVVTGGNTIYF
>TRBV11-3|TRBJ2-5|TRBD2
TGTGCCAGCAGCTTAGATCCGGCTAGCGGGATCGAGACCCAGTACTTC
CASSLDPASGIETQYF
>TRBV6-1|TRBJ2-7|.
TGTGCCAGCGTAAAAGCTGAGGTAATCTCCTACGAGCAGTACTTC
CASVKAEVISYEQYF
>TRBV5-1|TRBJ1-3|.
TGCGCCAGCAGCCTCAGCGTGGGGGCGAGAAACACCATATATTTT
CASSLSVGARNTIYF
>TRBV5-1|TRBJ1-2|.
TGCGCCAGCAAGGCCCTTCCATCGGGGGACTATGGCTACACCTTC
CASKALPSGDYGYTF